The clone carrying this T cell receptor (beta chain) has just a few counts. No antigen is known for it. The data derive from a study of early T cells in non-severe SARS-CoV-2 infection. Study background: Chains were unpaired, as sequencing was done on bulk RNA from unsorted whole blood. Study-wide results and caveats: Comparison of clonotypes with VDJdb favored anti-spike CD8 responses while missing private and CD4 specificities.

Unique molecular identifiers were attached to individual cDNA molecules. TCRdb independently ran MiXCR on the 5' RACE reads; one entry per CDR3 protein. The sample contains more than 95,000 distinct CDR3 sequences, under 15% of which appear only once. The sample was whole blood. This TCR came from an adult who was a healthcare worker with PCR-confirmed SARS-CoV-2 infection or an uninfected control (not recorded which).

The CDR3 region is CSATPKRQHYEQYF. DNA for the CDR3: TGCAGTGCTACCCCAAAGAGACAGCACTACGAGCAGTACTTC. V usage is TRBV20-1 and J usage is TRBJ2-7; the D gene is possibly TRBD1 (5 bases). This CDR3 has 14 amino acids. V was pared by 4 bases and J by 3 bases, with 16 bases between. The V gene's germline CDR1 is DFQATT and CDR2 SNEGSKA (reference sequence).